These T cell receptor beta chains were read from a single sample in a study of lung T cells in sarcoidosis with Löfgren's syndrome. Each CDR3 protein is one row after TCRdb ran MiXCR on the reads. The data hold tens of thousands of distinct CDR3 sequences, with around 20% observed a single time. The sequencing input was CD4+ T cells from PBMCs. Source of these receptors: a human donor with sarcoidosis (Löfgren's syndrome or another form), or a control subject (not recorded which). CDR3s include the opening cysteine and the closing phenylalanine or tryptophan.

TRBV28,TRBJ1-1,CASSPTGRSEAFF
TRBV12-3/TRBV12-4,TRBJ2-5,CASSTDTGGHQYF
TRBV18,TRBJ1-1,CASSPILTTGEAFF
TRBV3-1,TRBJ2-1,CASSQELTYYNEQFF
TRBV6-1,TRBJ2-3,CASKSTKARTDTQYF
TRBV5-4,TRBJ2-1,CASSLNAGAYNEQFF
TRBV14,TRBJ1-1,CASSLVTVPNTEAFF
TRBV7-9,TRBJ1-2,CASSFRGQGYTF
TRBV25-1,TRBJ1-2,CASSEYGGASGYTF
TRBV20-1,TRBJ2-3,CSASPPGQDGRVNTQYF
TRBV20-1,TRBJ2-4,CSAIVSGTGNIQYF
TRBV18,TRBJ2-1,CASSPSGGGEQFF
TRBV4-2,TRBJ1-5,CASSQSAVNNQPQHF
TRBV6-1,TRBJ1-2,CASQQPGQYGYTF
TRBV7-2,TRBJ1-2,CASSSSIGGGYTF
TRBV15,TRBJ2-7,CATSKTVSYEQYF
TRBV6-1,TRBJ2-7,CASSAGYGPYEQYF
TRBV7-2,TRBJ2-3,CASSTEGGQRDTQYF
TRBV18,TRBJ2-4,CASSPVPGSKNIQYF
TRBV28,TRBJ1-5,CASSLRQGVGQPQHF
TRBV20-1,TRBJ1-5,CSARGHGDNQPQHF
TRBV25-1,TRBJ2-7,CASATGWSEQYF
TRBV28,TRBJ1-6,CASSAWGPTSPLHF
TRBV27,TRBJ2-7,CASGKYEQYF
TRBV7-9,TRBJ1-5,CASSSDRPQQNQPQHF
TRBV7-9,TRBJ2-1,CASRKQARRVTGSLNEQFF
TRBV27,TRBJ2-1,CASSPSGGLAGVVYNEQFF
TRBV2,TRBJ1-5,CASSEGGYSNQPQHF
TRBV29-1,TRBJ1-4,CGVARQGTGEKLFF
TRBV19,TRBJ2-7,CASSITPGQGTYEQYF
TRBV7-2,TRBJ1-2,CASSHDRGRSGYTF
TRBV19,TRBJ1-5,CASSMAGTPNQPQHF
TRBV7-9,TRBJ1-5,CASDLAGGNQPQHF
TRBV5-5,TRBJ2-1,CASSLEPVHEQSF
TRBV20-1,TRBJ1-1,CSASTRQGLKAEAFF
TRBV25-1,TRBJ2-5,CASSDYGETQYF
TRBV4-1,TRBJ1-4,CASSQVQGNEKLFF
TRBV20-1,TRBJ1-6,CSAQLWQGDNSPLHF